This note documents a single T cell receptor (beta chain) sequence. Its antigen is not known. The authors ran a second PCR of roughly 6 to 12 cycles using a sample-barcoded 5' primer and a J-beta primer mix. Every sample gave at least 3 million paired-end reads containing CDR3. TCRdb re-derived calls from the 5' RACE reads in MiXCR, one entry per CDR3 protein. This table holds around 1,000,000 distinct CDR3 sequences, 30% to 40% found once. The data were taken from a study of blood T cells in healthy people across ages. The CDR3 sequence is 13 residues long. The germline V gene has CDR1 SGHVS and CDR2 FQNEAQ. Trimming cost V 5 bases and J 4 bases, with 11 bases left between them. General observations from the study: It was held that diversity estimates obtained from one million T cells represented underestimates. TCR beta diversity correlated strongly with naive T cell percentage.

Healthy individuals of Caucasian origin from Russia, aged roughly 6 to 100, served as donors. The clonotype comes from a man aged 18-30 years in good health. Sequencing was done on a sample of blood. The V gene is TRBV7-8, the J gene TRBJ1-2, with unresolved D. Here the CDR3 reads CASSPHEFYGYTF. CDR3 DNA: TGTGCCAGCAGCCCACACGAGTTCTATGGCTACACCTTC.